This T cell receptor beta chain was captured in a study of shared clonotypes between healthy human individuals. Germline loops: CDR1 MNHEY, CDR2 SVGAGI. CDR3 size: 15 residues. With V trimmed by 1 base and J by 8 bases, 3 bases remained unmatched. The donor cohort consisted entirely of Caucasian adults residing in Nashville, Tennessee. The assay was immunoSEQ multiplex PCR, and TCRdb's table has in-frame clones only and misses some. The profile covers 950,000 to 1,100,000 clones, with about 80% appearing a single time and less than 1.5% taken by the ten largest. This TCR derives from a man aged 18 to 29 in good health. This chain uses TRBV6-5 with TRBJ2-5, with 14 nucleotides matching TRBD2. The specimen sequenced was memory CD4+ T cells sorted from blood. Subset meaning: CD45RA-negative fraction. The CDR3 is CASSYLGLAGATQYF. As DNA, the CDR3 is TGTGCCAGCAGTTACTTGGGACTAGCGGGGGCCACCCAGTACTTC.